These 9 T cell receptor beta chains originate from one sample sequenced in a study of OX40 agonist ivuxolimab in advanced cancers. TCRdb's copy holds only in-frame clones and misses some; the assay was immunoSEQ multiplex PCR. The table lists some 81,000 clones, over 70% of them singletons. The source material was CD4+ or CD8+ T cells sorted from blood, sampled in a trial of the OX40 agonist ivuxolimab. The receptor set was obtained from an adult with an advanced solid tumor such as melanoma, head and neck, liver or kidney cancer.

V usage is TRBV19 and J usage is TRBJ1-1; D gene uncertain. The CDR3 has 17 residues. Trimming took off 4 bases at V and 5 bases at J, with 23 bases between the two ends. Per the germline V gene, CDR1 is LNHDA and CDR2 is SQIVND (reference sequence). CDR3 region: CASSTSPQRLGRTEAFF. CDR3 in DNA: TGTGCCAGTAGTACCTCTCCCCAGAGGTTGGGCCGGACTGAAGCTTTCTTT.

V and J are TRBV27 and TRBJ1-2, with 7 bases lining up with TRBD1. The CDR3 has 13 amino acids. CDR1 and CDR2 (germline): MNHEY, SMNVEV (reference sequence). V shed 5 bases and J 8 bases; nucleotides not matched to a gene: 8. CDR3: CASSPDRIVGYTF. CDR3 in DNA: TGTGCCAGCAGTCCGGACAGGATAGTCGGCTACACCTTC.

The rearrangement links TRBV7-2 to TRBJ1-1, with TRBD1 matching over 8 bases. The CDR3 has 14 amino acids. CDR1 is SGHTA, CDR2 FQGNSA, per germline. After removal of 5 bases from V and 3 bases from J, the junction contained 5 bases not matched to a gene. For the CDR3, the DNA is TGTGCCAGCAGCCAGGACAGGGTAGACACTGAAGCTTTCTTT. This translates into CASSQDRVDTEAFF. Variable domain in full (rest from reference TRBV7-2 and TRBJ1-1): GAGVSQSPSNKVTEKGKDVELRCDPISGHTALYWYRQSLGQGLEFLIYFQGNSAPDKSGLPSDRFSAERTGGSVSTLTIQRTQQEDSAVYLCASSQDRVDTEAFFGQGTRLTVV.

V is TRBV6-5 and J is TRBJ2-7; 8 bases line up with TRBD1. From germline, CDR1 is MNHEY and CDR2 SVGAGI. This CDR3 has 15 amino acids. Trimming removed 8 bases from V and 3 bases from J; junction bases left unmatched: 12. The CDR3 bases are TGTGCCAGCGGGGACCCCGGGACAGGACTCTACGAGCAGTACTTC. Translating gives CASGDPGTGLYEQYF.

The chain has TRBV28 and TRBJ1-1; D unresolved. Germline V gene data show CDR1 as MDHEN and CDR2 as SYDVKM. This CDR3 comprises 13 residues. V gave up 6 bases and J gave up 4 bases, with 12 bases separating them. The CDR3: CASSQVDSTEAFF. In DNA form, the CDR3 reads TGTGCCAGCAGCCAGGTGGATAGCACTGAAGCTTTCTTT.

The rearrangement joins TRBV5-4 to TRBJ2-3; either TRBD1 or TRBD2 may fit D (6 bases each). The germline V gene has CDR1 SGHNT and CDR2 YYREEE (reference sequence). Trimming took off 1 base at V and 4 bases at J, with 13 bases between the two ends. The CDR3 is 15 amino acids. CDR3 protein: CASSLRAGEADTQYF. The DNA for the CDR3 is TGTGCCAGCAGCTTGAGGGCAGGGGAGGCAGATACGCAGTATTTT.

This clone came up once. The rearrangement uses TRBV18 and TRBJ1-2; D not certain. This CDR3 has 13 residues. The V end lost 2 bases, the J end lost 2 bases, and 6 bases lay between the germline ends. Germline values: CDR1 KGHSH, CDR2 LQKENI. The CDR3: CASSPEQNYGYTF. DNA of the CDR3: TGTGCCAGCTCACCAGAACAGAACTATGGCTACACCTTC.

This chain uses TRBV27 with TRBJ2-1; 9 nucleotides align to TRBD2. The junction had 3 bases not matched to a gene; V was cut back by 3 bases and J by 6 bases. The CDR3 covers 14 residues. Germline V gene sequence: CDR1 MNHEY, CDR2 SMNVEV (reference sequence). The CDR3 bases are TGTGCCAGCAGTTTCTTAGCGGGAGCCAATGAGCAGTTCTTC. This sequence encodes CASSFLAGANEQFF.

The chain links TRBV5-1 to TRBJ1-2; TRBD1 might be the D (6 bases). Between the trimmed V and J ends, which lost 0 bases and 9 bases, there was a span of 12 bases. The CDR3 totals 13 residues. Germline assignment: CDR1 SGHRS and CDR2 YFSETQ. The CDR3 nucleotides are TGCGCCAGCAGCTTGGATGGGGGCCGAAGCTACACCTTC. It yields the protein CASSLDGGRSYTF.